This T cell receptor (beta chain) was captured by sequencing in a study of blood T cell repertoires in COVID-19. Study-wide context: The origin of the acute and convalescent COVID-19 samples was the United States, Italy and Spain. PBMCs, B-cell-depleted T cells, or T cells were the source of the cDNA or gDNA that made up the material.

Original processing methods: Estimated nucleated cell counts came from reference gene primer amplification. Assay used: immunoSEQ multiplex PCR; TCRdb lists only in-frame clones, some missing. That table gives V, J and clone size, and the DNA gave D and trimming. Of around 70,000 clones in the sample, approximately 88% are singletons; the top ten hold 5.1%. CDR1 is LNHNV, CDR2 YYDKDF, per germline (reference sequence). The CDR3 covers 13 residues. V shed 0 bases and J shed 7 bases, with 4 bases lying between them. Sequences were obtained from peripheral blood. The V and J genes are TRBV15 and TRBJ1-6; D is unclear. This clonotype was obtained from a human donor in a cohort sampled during active COVID-19. CDR3 region: CATSRDMNSPLHF. The DNA of the CDR3 is TGTGCCACCAGCAGAGATATGAATTCACCCCTCCACTTT.